Following are 19 T cell receptor beta chains from one sample sequenced in a study of blood T cells in healthy people across ages. Primed by a sample-barcoded 5' primer and a J-beta primer mix, a second PCR proceeded for roughly 7 to 11 cycles. TCRdb reprocessed the 5' RACE reads via MiXCR and lists one record per CDR3 protein. Of roughly 680,000 distinct CDR3 sequences listed, 40% to 65% are singletons. The specimen sequenced was blood. The source is an elderly woman in good health.

The table lists this clonotype with many counts. The chain couples TRBV6-2 or TRBV6-3 to TRBJ2-4; D is perhaps TRBD1 (6 bases). The ends were cut back, 0 bases at V and 9 bases at J, with 12 bases in the middle. Per the germline V gene, CDR1 is MNHEY and CDR2 is SVGEGT. CDR3 length: 14 residues. CDR3 nucleotides: TGTGCCAGCAGTTACTCCAGGGGAAACGGCATTCAGTACTTC. This codes for CASSYSRGNGIQYF.

This clonotype was counted only a few times. V usage is TRBV3-1 and J usage is TRBJ2-2; D is ambiguous. There are 11 residues in the CDR3. The V and J ends lost 3 bases and 6 bases respectively, with 2 bases between them. Germline CDR1 is LGHDT and CDR2 is YNNKEL (reference sequence). The chain's CDR3 is CASSHAGELFF. CDR3 DNA sequence: TGTGCCAGCAGCCATGCCGGGGAGCTGTTTTTT.

The gene calls are TRBV14 and TRBJ2-5; 7 nucleotides line up with TRBD1. V trimming: 1 base; J trimming: 0 bases; junction bases outside the gene matches: 2. Germline loops: CDR1 SGHDN, CDR2 FVKESK. The CDR3 has 15 amino acids. The CDR3 DNA reads TGTGCCAGCAGCCAAGGGGGACAGTACCAAGAGACCCAGTACTTC. It codes for CASSQGGQYQETQYF.

As to this clonotype: This may arise from a read error, as a much more abundant clone is one base away. The J gene is TRBJ2-3, the V gene TRBV24-1; D not certain. The germline CDR1 and CDR2 sequences are KGHDR and SFDVKD. The CDR3 extends over 14 amino acids. V was pared by 2 bases and J by 4 bases, with 9 bases between. The CDR3 reads CATSDWLYSDTQYF. In DNA form, the CDR3 reads TGTGCCACCAGTGATTGGCTGTATTCAGATACGCAGTATTTT.

As regards this clonotype: One base away lies a much larger clone, so this may be a sequencing read error. The chain carries TRBV12-3 or TRBV12-4 and TRBJ2-5; 10 bases are shared with TRBD2. The CDR3 extends over 17 amino acids. V lost 5 bases to trimming and J lost 11 bases; unmatched junction nucleotides: 20. The CDR3 DNA sequence: TGTGCCAGCAGTCCCCTCCGGACTAGCGGCTCTTACAATGAGCAGTACTTC. This encodes CASSPLRTSGSYNEQYF.

With respect to this clonotype: An end of the junction differs from the germline gene, which may be a read error. This chain connects TRBV18 to TRBJ1-1, with 9 positions matching TRBD1. The CDR3 spans 17 residues. Per the germline V gene, CDR1 is KGHSH and CDR2 is LQKENI. The CDR3 sequence is CVSSPAHRGRGNTGAFF. For the CDR3, the DNA is TGTGTCAGCTCACCGGCTCACAGGGGGCGAGGGAACACTGGAGCTTTCTTT.

The genes are TRBV21-1 and TRBJ2-7; TRBD1, the table's D call, was not compared with the DNA. TRBV21-1 is deemed a pseudogene. There are 13 residues in the CDR3. The CDR3 loop is CASSTRQSYEQYF. CDR3 coding DNA: TGTGCCAGCAGCACCCGACAGTCCTACGAGCAGTACTTC.

The chain has TRBV4-1 and TRBJ2-7, with D possibly called TRBD1 or TRBD2 (5 bases each). Trimming shortened V by 3 bases and J by 4 bases, and 16 bases separated the two germline ends. Germline lookup yields CDR1 MGHRA and CDR2 YSYEKL. CDR3 length: 15 amino acids. DNA of the CDR3: TGCGCCAGCAGCCATGCGGGTAAAGGGGCTTACGAGCAGTACTTC. It is translated as CASSHAGKGAYEQYF.

There are many counts of this clonotype. V is TRBV6-6 and J is TRBJ1-5; maybe TRBD1 (5 bases). Trimming cost V 2 bases and J 4 bases, with 21 bases left between them. CDR3 length: 18 residues. CDR1 and CDR2 (germline): MNHNY, SVGAGI (reference sequence). CDR3 coding DNA: TGTGCCAGCAGTTACGGGGCAGTAAAAGGGGATTGGAATCAGCCCCAGCATTTT. It is translated as CASSYGAVKGDWNQPQHF.

This clonotype has at least ten counts. V is TRBV2 and J is TRBJ1-5; D unresolved. This CDR3 contains 15 residues. CDR1 and CDR2 (germline): SNHLY, FYNNEI. The ends were cut back, 0 bases at V and 6 bases at J, with 12 bases in the middle. CDR3 region: CASSEALRAAQPQHF. The CDR3 DNA sequence: TGTGCCAGCAGTGAAGCGCTCCGGGCGGCTCAGCCCCAGCATTTT.

The chain is built from TRBV24-1 and TRBJ1-1, with D unclear. This CDR3 region has 13 residues. In germline, CDR1 is KGHDR, CDR2 SFDVKD. Deletions cut 7 bases from V and 6 bases from J, with 14 bases between. This CDR3 is CATSGSRFAEAFF. DNA of the CDR3: TGTGCCACCAGCGGCAGCCGGTTCGCTGAAGCTTTCTTT.

V gene TRBV14 combines with J gene TRBJ2-1, with 9 bases lining up with TRBD1. The CDR3 runs 16 residues. V was pared by 1 base and J by 9 bases, with 10 bases of the junction left unmatched. Per germline, CDR1 SGHDN and CDR2 FVKESK. The CDR3 DNA reads as TGTGCCAGCAGCCAAGCAAGGACAGGGGTGTCGGGTGAGCAGTTCTTC. This sequence encodes CASSQARTGVSGEQFF.

Only a few counts were recorded for this clonotype. This chain connects TRBV14 to TRBJ2-2; 9 bases agree with TRBD1. V lost 1 base and J lost 3; bases outside the gene matches: 3. The CDR3 extends over 16 amino acids. The germline V gene encodes CDR1 SGHDN and CDR2 FVKESK. In nucleotides, the CDR3 is TGTGCCAGCAGCCAAGTAACAGGGGGCTACACCGGGGAGCTGTTTTTT. It encodes CASSQVTGGYTGELFF.

To note about this clonotype: This may arise from a read error, as a much more abundant clone is one base away. The chain uses TRBV7-2 and TRBJ2-3, with D unresolved. Trimming removed 4 bases at V and 4 bases at J, with 18 bases between. Germline-derived CDR1 and CDR2 are SGHTA and FQGNSA. CDR3 length: 16 residues. CDR3 residues: CTSSYWRARRADTQYF. The CDR3 DNA reads as TGTACCAGCAGCTACTGGCGCGCCCGTAGGGCAGATACGCAGTATTTT.

This rearrangement joins TRBV18 to TRBJ1-2, with D maybe TRBD1 (5 bases). Germline assignment: CDR1 KGHSH and CDR2 LQKENI. Trimming left V 3 bases short and J 8 bases short, with 10 bases between. This CDR3 is 12 amino acids long. CDR3 sequence reads: CASSPEGRGYTF. DNA for the CDR3: TGTGCCAGCTCACCCGAGGGGCGAGGCTACACCTTC.

The V gene is TRBV20-1, the J gene TRBJ1-2, with a weak D call TRBD1 (6 bases). In germline, CDR1 is DFQATT, CDR2 SNEGSKA (reference sequence). This CDR3 spans 15 amino acids. V was trimmed by 6 bases and J by 8 bases, leaving 25 bases between them. The CDR3 coding sequence is TGCAGTGCCACCCCACAGGGCTTCCTTATGGGGGGCTACACCTTC. Translation gives CSATPQGFLMGGYTF.

This clonotype showed up just once. This chain links TRBV11-2 with TRBJ1-2; possible D gene TRBD1, 5 bases. The CDR3 consists of 16 residues. The germline V gene encodes CDR1 SGHAT and CDR2 FQNNGV. Trimming shortened V by 5 bases and J by 0 bases, and 16 bases separated the two germline ends. This CDR3 is CASSAGLGTANYGYTF. CDR3 nucleotide sequence: TGTGCCAGCAGCGCAGGGCTTGGGACGGCTAACTATGGCTACACCTTC. Based on the CDR3 plus reference TRBV11-2 and TRBJ1-2, the full variable domain is EAGVAQSPRYKIIEKRQSVAFWCNPISGHATLYWYQQILGQGPKLLIQFQNNGVVDDSQLPKDRFSAERLKGVDSTLKIQPAKLEDSAVYLCASSAGLGTANYGYTFGSGTRLTVV.

V usage is TRBV7-6 and J usage is TRBJ1-5, with unresolved D. The V end was cut by 0 bases, the J end by 3 bases, with 6 bases between. There are 14 residues in the CDR3. Per germline, CDR1 SGHVS and CDR2 FNYEAQ. CDR3 protein: CASSLAEFNQPQHF. CDR3 coding DNA: TGTGCCAGCAGCTTAGCGGAATTCAATCAGCCCCAGCATTTT.

The chain couples TRBV5-1 to TRBJ2-3; a possible D gene is TRBD1 (6 bases). V was clipped by 2 bases and J by 4 bases, with 11 bases between them. The CDR3 extends over 14 amino acids. The V gene's germline CDR1 is SGHRS and CDR2 YFSETQ. This CDR3 is CASSFEQGPDTQYF. The CDR3 DNA reads as TGCGCCAGCAGCTTCGAACAGGGCCCAGATACGCAGTATTTT.